This TCR beta chain was sequenced during a study of T cells after yellow fever vaccination. Study-wide results and limits: After the booster, over 95% of CD4 and about 90% of CD8 primary-response clones were re-detected.

The CDR3 has 15 amino acids. Germline lookup yields CDR1 MNHEY and CDR2 SVGAGI. V lost 2 bases to trimming and J lost 7 bases, with 17 bases between them. TCR cDNA was made by 5'RACE template switching, adding a universal primer site and UMIs. MiXCR, run by TCRdb on the 5' RACE reads, gives a single entry per CDR3 protein. The sample has around 550,000 distinct CDR3 sequences, roughly 21% seen once. This clonotype has only a few counts. What it recognizes is unknown. Sequencing was performed on PBMCs, taken 15 days after the yellow fever booster vaccination. This receptor was obtained from a man in his thirties or forties who received the YFV17D yellow fever vaccine. The V and J genes are TRBV6-5 and TRBJ1-1; D gene ambiguous. The CDR3 is CASSYGGGRWGEAFF. The CDR3 DNA reads TGTGCCAGCAGTTACGGAGGAGGGCGGTGGGGTGAAGCTTTCTTT.